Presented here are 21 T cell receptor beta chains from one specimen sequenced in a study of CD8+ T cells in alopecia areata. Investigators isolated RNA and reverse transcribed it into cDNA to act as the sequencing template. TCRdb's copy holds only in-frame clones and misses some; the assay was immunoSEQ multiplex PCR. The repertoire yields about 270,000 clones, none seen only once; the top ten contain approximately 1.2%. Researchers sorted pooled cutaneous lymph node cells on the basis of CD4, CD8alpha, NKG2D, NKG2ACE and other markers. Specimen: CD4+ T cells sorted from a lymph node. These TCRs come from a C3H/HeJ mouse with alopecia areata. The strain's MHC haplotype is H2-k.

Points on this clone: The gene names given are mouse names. Incomplete CDR3 DNA: TGTGCCAGCGGCGGGACAGGGTTTGCT. Its protein product is CASGGTGFA. In full, the CDR3 reads CASGGTGFAEQFF. The rearrangement links TRBV13-2 to TRBJ2-1; 9 nucleotides match TRBD1. The DNA ends 4 residues before the CDR3 does, and the rest of the CDR3 is filled in from the germline J gene. Germline-derived CDR1 and CDR2 are NNHNN and SYGAGS (reference sequence). The ends lost 5 bases at V and 6 bases at J; junction bases unmatched: 3. There are 13 residues in the CDR3.

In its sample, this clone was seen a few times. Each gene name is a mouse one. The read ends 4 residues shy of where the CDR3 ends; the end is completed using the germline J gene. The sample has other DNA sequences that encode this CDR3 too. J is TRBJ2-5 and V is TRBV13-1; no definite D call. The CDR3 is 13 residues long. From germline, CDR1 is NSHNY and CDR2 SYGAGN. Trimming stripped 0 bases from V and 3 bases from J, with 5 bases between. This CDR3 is CASSDGGQDTQYF. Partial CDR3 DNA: TGTGCCAGCAGTGATGGAGGGCAAGAC.

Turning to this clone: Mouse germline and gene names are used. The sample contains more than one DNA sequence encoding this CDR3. CDR3 protein: CASSQDREGTGQLYF. The CDR3 bases that were read are TGTGCCAGCAGCCAAGACAGGGAAGGCACCGGG. This sequence joins TRBV5 and TRBJ2-2; maybe TRBD1 (5 bases). The sequenced fragment ends 4 residues before the CDR3 boundary, so the rest is inferred from the germline J gene. Germline CDR1 and CDR2: LGHNA and YNLKQL (reference sequence). Trimming removed 0 bases at V and 4 bases at J, with 9 bases between. This CDR3 is 15 amino acids long.

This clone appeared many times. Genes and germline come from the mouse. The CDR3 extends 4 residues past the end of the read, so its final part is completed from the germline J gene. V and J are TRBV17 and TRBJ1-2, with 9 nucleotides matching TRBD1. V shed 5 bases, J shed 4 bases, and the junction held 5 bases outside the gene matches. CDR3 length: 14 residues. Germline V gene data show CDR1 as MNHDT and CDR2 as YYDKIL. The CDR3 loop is CASSGQGISSDYTF. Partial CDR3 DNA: TGTGCTAGCAGTGGACAGGGGATTAGCTCC.

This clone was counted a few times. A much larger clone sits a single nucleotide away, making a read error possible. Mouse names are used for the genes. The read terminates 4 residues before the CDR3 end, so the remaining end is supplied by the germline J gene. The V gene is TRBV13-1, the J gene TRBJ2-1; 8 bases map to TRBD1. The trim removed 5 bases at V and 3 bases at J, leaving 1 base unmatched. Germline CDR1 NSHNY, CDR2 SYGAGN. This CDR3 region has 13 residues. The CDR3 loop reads CASRDRVYAEQFF. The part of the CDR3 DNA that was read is TGTGCCAGCAGGGACAGGGTCTATGCT.

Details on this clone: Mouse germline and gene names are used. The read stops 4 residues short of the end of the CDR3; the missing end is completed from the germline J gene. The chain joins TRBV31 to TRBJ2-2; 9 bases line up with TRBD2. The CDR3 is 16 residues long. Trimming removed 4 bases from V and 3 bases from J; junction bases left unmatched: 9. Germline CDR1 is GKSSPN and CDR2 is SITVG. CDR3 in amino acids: CAWITGGKEDTGQLYF. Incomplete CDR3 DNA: TGTGCCTGGATCACTGGGGGGAAGGAGGACACCGGG. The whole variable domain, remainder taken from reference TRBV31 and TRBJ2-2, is AQTIHQWPVAEIKAVGSPLSLGCTIKGKSSPNLYWYWQATGGTLQQLFYSITVGQVESVVQLNLSASRPKDDQFILSTEKLLLSHSGFYLCAWITGGKEDTGQLYFGEGSKLTVL.

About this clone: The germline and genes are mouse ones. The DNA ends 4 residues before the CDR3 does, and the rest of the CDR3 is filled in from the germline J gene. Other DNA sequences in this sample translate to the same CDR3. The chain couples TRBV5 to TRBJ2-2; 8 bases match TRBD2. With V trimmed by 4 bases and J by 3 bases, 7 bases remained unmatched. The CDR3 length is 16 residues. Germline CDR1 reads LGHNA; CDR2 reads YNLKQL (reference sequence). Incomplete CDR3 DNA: TGTGCCAGCAGCCCGCTGGGGGGAGGGGACACCGGG. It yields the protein CASSPLGGGDTG. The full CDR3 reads CASSPLGGGDTGQLYF.

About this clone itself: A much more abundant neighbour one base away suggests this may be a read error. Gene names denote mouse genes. The sequenced CDR3 bases are TGCACCTGCAGTGCAGATCCAGGGACAAACTCC. Its translation is CTCSADPGTNS. The entire CDR3 sequence reads CTCSADPGTNSDYTF. J is TRBJ1-2 and V is TRBV1; possible D gene TRBD1, 5 bases. Read sequence stops 4 residues before the CDR3 end, and the germline J gene provides the missing end. Per germline, CDR1 NSQYPW and CDR2 LRSPGD (reference sequence). This CDR3 is 15 amino acids long. Trimming left V 0 bases short and J 0 bases short, with 8 bases between.

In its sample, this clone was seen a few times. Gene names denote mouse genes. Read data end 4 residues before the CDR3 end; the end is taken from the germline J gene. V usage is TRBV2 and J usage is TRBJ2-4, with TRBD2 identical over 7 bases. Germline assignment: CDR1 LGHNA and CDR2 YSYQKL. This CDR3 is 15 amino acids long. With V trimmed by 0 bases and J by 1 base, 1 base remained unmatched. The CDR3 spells CASSQDGTGQNTLYF. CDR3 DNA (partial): TGTGCCAGCAGCCAAGACGGGACTGGTCAAAAC.

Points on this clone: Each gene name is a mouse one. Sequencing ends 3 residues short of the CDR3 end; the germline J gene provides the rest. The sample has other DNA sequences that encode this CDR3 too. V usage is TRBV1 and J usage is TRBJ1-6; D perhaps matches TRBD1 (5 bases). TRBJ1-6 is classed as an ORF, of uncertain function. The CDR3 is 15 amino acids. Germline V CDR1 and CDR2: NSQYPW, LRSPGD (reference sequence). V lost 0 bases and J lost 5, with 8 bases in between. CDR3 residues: CTCSADRQNNSPLYF. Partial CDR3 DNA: TGCACCTGCAGTGCAGATCGACAGAATAATTCGCCC.

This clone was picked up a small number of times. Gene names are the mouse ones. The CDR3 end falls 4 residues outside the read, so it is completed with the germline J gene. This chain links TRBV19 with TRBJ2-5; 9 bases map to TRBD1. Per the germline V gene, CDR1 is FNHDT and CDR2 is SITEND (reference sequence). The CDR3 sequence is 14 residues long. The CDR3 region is CASSTRQGEDTQYF. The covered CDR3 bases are TGTGCCAGCAGTACCCGACAGGGGGAAGAC.

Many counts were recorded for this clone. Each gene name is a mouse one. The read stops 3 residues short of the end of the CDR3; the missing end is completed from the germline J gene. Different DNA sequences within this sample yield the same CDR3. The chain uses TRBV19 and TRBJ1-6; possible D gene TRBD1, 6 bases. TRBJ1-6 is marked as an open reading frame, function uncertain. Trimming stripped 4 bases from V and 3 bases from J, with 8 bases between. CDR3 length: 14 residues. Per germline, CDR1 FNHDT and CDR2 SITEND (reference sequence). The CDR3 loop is CASSRQDYNSPLYF. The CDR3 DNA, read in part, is TGTGCCAGCAGTCGACAGGACTATAATTCGCCC.

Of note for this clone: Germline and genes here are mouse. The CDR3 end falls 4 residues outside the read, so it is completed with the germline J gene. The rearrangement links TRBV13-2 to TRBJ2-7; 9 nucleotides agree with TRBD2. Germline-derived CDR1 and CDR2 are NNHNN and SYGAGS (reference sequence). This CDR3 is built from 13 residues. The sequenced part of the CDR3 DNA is TGTGCCAGCGGTGATGGGGACTGGGAT. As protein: CASGDGDWD. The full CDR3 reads CASGDGDWDEQYF.

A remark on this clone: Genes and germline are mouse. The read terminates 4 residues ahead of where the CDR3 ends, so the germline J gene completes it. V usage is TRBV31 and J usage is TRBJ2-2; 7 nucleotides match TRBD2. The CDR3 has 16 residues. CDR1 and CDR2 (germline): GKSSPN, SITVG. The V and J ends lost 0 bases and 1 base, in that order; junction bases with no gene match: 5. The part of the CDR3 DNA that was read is TGTGCCTGGAGTCTTAACTGGGGTTTAAACACCGGG. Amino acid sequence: CAWSLNWGLNTG. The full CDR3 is CAWSLNWGLNTGQLYF.

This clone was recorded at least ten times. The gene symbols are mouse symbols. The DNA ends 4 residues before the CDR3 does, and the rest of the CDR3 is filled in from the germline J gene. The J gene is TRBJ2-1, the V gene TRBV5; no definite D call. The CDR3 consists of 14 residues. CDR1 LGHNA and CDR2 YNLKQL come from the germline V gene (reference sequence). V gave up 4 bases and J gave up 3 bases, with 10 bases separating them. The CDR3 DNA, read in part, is TGTGCCAGCAGCCCCCTGTACAGCTATGCT. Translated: CASSPLYSYA. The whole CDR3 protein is CASSPLYSYAEQFF.

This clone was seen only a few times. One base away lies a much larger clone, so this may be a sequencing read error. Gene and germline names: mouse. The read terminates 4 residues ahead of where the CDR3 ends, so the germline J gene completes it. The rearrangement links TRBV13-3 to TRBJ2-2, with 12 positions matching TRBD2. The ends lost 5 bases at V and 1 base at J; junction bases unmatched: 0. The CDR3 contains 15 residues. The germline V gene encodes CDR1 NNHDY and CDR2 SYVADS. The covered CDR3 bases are TGTGCCAGCAGGGGACTGGGGGGAAACACCGGG. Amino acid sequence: CASRGLGGNTG. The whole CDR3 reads CASRGLGGNTGQLYF.

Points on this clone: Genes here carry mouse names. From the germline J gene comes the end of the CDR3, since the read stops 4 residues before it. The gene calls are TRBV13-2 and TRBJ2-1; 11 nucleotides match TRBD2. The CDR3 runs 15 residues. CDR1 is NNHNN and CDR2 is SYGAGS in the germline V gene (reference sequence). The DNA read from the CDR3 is TGTGCCAGCGGTGCAACTGGGGGGGCGCCCGCT. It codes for CASGATGGAPA. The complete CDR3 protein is CASGATGGAPAEQFF.

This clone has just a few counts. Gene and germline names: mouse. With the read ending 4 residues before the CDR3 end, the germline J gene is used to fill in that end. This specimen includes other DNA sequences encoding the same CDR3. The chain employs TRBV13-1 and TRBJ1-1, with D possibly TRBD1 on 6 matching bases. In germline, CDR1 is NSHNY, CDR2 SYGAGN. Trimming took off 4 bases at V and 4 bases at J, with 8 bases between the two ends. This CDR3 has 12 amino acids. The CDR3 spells CASSLTGTEVFF. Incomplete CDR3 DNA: TGTGCCAGCAGTCTGACAGGCACA.

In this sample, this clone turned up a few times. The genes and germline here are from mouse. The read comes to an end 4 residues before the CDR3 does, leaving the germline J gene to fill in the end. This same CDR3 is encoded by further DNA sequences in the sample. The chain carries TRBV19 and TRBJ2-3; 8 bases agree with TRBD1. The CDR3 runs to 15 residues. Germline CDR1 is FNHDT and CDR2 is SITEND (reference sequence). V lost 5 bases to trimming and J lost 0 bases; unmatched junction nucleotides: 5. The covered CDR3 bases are TGTGCCAGCAGCCGACAGGGGACTAGTGCAGAA. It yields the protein CASSRQGTSAE. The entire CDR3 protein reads CASSRQGTSAETLYF.

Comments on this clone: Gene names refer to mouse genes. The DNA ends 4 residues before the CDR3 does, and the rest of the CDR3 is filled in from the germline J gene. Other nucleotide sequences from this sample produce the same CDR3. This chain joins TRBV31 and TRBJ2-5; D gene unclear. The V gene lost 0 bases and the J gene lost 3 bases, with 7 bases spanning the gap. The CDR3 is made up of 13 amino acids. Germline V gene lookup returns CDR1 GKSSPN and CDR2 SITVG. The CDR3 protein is CAWSLAQQDTQYF. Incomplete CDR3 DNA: TGTGCCTGGAGTCTAGCCCAGCAAGAC.

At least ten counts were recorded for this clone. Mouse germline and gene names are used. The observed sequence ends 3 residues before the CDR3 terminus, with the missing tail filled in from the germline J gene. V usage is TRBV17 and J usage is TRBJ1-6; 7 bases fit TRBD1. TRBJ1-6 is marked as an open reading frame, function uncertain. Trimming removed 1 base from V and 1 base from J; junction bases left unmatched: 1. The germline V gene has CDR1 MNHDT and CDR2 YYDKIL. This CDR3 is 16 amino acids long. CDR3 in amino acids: CASSRGGQSYNSPLYF. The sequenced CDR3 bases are TGTGCTAGCAGTAGAGGGGGACAGTCCTATAATTCGCCC.